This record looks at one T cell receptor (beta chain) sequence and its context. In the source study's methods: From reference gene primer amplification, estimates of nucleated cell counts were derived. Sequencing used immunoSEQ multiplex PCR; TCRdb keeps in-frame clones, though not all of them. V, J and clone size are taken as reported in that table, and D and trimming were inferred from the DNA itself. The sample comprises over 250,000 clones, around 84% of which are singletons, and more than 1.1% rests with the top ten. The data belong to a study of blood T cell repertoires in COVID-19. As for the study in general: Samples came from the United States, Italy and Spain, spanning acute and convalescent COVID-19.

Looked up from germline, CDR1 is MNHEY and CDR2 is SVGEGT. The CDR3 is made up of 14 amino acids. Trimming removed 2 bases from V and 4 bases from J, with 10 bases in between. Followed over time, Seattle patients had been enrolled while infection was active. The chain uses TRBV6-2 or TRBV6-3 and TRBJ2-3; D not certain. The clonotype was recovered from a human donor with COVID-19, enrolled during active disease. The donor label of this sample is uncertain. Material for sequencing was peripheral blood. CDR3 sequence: CASSYAWPPDTQYF. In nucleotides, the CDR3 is TGTGCCAGCAGTTACGCCTGGCCCCCAGATACGCAGTATTTT.